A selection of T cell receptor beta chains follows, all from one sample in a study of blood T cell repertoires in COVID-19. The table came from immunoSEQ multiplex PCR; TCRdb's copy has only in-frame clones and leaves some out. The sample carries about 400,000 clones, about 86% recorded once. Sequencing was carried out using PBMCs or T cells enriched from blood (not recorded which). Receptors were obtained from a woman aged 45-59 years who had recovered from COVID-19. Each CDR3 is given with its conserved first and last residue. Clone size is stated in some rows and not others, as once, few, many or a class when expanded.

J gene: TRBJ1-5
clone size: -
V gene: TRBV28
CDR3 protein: CASSLAGAQHF

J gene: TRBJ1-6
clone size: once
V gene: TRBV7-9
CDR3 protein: CASSRATGGRNNSPLHF

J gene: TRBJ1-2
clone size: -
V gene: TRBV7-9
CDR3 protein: CASSLSRGGYTF

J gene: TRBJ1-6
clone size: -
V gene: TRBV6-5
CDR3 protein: CAATTTGSSPLHF

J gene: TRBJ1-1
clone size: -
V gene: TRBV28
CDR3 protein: CASSSRTGLNTEAFF

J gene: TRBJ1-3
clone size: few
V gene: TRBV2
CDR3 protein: CAINDRDSGNTIYF

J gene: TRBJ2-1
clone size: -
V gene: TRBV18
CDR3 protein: CASSPRVDNEQFF

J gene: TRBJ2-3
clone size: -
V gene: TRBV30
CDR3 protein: CAWSRGSGGGTDTQYF

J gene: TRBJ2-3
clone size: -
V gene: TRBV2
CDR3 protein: CASSVGAGGHLAQYF

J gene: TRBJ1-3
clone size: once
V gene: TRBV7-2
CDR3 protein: CASSLGTVYSGNTIYF

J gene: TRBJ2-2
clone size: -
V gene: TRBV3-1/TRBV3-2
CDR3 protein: CASSNLAGHTGELFF

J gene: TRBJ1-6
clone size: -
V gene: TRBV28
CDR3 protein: CASSANWRDKSDNSPLHF

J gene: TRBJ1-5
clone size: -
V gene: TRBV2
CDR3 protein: CASSEDSYSNQPQHF

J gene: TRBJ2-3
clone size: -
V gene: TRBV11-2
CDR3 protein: CASSLVGGAPTDTQYF

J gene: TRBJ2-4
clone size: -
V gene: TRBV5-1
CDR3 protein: CASSLQTGLKNIQYF

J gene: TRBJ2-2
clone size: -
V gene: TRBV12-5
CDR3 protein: CASGSMAGGFTGELFF

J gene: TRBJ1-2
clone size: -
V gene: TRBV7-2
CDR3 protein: CASSSYEGSGYTF

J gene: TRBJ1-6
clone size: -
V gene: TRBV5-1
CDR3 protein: CASSLVRVGPDRSNSPLHF

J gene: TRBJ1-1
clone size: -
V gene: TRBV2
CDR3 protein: CASRQEQRNTEAFF

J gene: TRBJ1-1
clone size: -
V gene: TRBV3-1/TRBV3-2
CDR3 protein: CASSPATGYPMNTEAFF

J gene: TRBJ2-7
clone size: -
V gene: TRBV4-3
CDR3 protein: CASSQDRGRTYEQYF

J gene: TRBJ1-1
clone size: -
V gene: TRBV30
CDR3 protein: CAWSVKGLNTEAFF

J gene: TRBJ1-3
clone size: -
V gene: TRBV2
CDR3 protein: CASSDLDRTGNTIYF

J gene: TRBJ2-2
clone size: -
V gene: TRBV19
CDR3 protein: CASSTPGEWGNTGELFF

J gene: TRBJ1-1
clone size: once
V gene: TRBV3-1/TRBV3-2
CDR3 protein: CASSQVARGWAFF

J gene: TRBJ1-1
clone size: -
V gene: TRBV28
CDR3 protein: CASSLSVQGSTEAFF

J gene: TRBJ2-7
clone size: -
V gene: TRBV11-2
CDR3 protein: CASSLYGGPYEQYF

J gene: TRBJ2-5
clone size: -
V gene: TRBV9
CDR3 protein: CASSAYPLRDQETQYF

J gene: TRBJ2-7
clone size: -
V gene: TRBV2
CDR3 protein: CASSGGGPYEQYF

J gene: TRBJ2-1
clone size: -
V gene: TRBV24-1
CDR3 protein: CATRPGTGESGEQFF

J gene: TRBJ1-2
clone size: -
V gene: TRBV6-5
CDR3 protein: CASKASGGPSYGYTF

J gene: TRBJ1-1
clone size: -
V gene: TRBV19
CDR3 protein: CASRKQGTEAFF

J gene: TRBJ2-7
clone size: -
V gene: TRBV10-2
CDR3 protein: CASSWTSGDLSYEQYF

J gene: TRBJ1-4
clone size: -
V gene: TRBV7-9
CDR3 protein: CASEGQGEKKLFF

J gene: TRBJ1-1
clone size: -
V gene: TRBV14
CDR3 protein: CASSQVSGGTEAFF

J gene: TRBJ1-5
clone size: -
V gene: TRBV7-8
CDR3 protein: CASSLGTGGNQPQHF

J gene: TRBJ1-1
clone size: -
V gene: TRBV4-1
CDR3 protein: CASSHALTGEAFF

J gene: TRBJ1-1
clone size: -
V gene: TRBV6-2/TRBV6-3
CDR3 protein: CASSYRLGGHRYTEAFF

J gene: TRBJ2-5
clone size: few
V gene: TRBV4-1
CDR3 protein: CASSHPEGLAGGPRWETQYF

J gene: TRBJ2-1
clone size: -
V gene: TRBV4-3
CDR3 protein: CASSQAGYSYNEQFF

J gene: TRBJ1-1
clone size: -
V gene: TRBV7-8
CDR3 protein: CASSSTLREAFF

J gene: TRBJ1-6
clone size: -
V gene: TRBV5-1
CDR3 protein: CASSLWAGGSPLHF

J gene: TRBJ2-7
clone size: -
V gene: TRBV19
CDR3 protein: CASSIVASGGLSSYEQYF

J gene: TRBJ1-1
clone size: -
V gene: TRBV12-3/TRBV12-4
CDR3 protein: CASSRQINTEAFF

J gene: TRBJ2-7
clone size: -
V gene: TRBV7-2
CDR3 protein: CASSLGLAGGTYEQYF

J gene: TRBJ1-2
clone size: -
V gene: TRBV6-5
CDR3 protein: CARHQRPGGYGYTF

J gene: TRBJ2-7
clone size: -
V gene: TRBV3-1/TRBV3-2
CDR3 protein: CASSPGYEQYF

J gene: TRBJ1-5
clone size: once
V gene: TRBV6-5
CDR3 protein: CASSYPIYNQPQHF